Reported below is one T cell receptor (beta chain). The sample is drawn from a study of blood T cell repertoires in COVID-19. Study overall: Specimens from acute and convalescent COVID-19 originated in the United States, Italy and Spain. PBMCs, B-cell-depleted T cells, or T cells provided the cDNA or gDNA that made up the material.

Authors' analysis steps: Reference gene primer amplification in the assay estimated nucleated cell counts. Produced via immunoSEQ multiplex PCR; TCRdb's table is partial and in-frame only. V and J calls and clone size come straight from that table; D and trimming were deduced from the DNA. Seen here are around 72,000 clones, about 91% observed once, and the top ten hold roughly 6.8%. The germline V gene has CDR1 SGHVS and CDR2 FQNEAQ. The CDR3 is made up of 15 amino acids. V shed 5 bases and J 4 bases; nucleotides not matched to a gene: 5. The sample comprised peripheral blood. This chain uses TRBV7-8 with TRBJ2-5; 12 positions agree with TRBD2. The receptor's source is a woman aged 45-65 years with acute or convalescent COVID-19. The CDR3 here is CASSISTSGRETQYF. The CDR3, as DNA: TGTGCCAGCAGCATCTCGACTAGCGGGAGAGAGACCCAGTACTTC.